This passage covers 21 T cell receptor beta chains from one sample sequenced in a study of blood T cell repertoires in COVID-19 (dated by TCRdb to about 2020). The library was produced with the immunoSEQ multiplex PCR assay. TCRdb re-hosts the immuneACCESS table, in-frame sequences only. Its copies lack some clones; in the studies checked, an unresolved V gene accounts for under half of them, and the cause for the rest is not known. The sample records 65,000 to 75,000 clones, more than 75% of which are singletons. The ten largest make up approximately 1.5% of the sample. The material sequenced was peripheral blood. All receptors derive from a man between 50 and 59 years old with acute or convalescent COVID-19.

The chain joins TRBV9 to TRBJ2-1, with 7 bases that match TRBD2. CDR3 length: 14 residues. CDR1 SGDLS and CDR2 YYNGEE come from the germline V gene. V shed 0 bases, J shed 9 bases, and the junction held 6 bases outside the gene matches. CDR3 nucleotides: TGTGCCAGCAGCGTAGCGGGAGGTAGGACTGAGCAGTTCTTC. Translating gives CASSVAGGRTEQFF.

This chain joins TRBV5-1 and TRBJ1-2, with 8 bases fitting TRBD1. Trimming at V came to 5 bases and at J to 7 bases, leaving 10 bases not matched to a gene. Germline V gene lookup returns CDR1 SGHRS and CDR2 YFSETQ. CDR3 length: 14 amino acids. Here the CDR3 reads CASSPDRDSGGYTF. CDR3 sequence (DNA): TGCGCCAGCAGTCCGGACAGGGACTCGGGTGGCTACACCTTC.

The chain links TRBV25-1 to TRBJ1-5, with D possibly being TRBD1 (6 bases). This CDR3 is 14 amino acids long. Trimming cost V 8 bases and J 2 bases, with 13 bases left between them. From germline, CDR1 is MGHDK and CDR2 SYGVNS. The CDR3 loop reads CASGNSGGNQPQHF. The CDR3 region has the DNA TGTGCCAGCGGAAACTCAGGGGGCAATCAGCCCCAGCATTTT.

The V gene is TRBV27, the J gene TRBJ2-7, with 8 bases aligning to TRBD2. This CDR3 comprises 14 residues. Per germline, CDR1 MNHEY and CDR2 SMNVEV (reference sequence). The ends lost 3 bases at V and 4 bases at J; junction bases unmatched: 5. CDR3 DNA sequence: TGTGCCAGCAGTTTGGGACTAGGGCAATACGAGCAGTACTTC. It translates to CASSLGLGQYEQYF.

The chain links TRBV6-5 to TRBJ2-7; 7 bases are a match to TRBD2. Looked up from germline, CDR1 is MNHEY and CDR2 is SVGAGI. The length of the CDR3 is 13 residues. V shed 10 bases, J shed 2 bases, and the junction held 8 bases outside the gene matches. Written as DNA, the CDR3 is TGTGCCATCGGGGGGACGCTGGCCTACGAGCAGTACTTC. Translated, it gives CAIGGTLAYEQYF.

The chain links TRBV5-4 to TRBJ1-2, with D possibly being TRBD1 (6 bases). The germline gives CDR1 SGHNT, CDR2 YYREEE (reference sequence). This CDR3 is built from 14 residues. The germline V and J ends were trimmed by 0 bases and 8 bases, with 14 bases remaining between them. CDR3 nucleotide sequence: TGTGCCAGCAGCTTGGATCAGGGGATTATAGGCTACACCTTC. Protein: CASSLDQGIIGYTF.

The genes are TRBV29-1 and TRBJ2-6, with a possible D match to TRBD1 (5 bases). Per the germline V gene, CDR1 is SQVTM and CDR2 is ANQGSEA. The CDR3 length is 15 residues. Trimming removed 6 bases at V and 0 bases at J, with 12 bases between. This CDR3 is CSVAPDSSGANVLTF. In nucleotides, the CDR3 is TGCAGCGTCGCCCCCGACAGCTCTGGGGCCAACGTCCTGACTTTC.

V is TRBV18 and J is TRBJ1-1; 9 bases are shared with TRBD1. J lost 0 bases, V lost 2 bases, and 1 base had no gene match. The CDR3 loop spans 15 amino acids. Germline CDR1 KGHSH, CDR2 LQKENI. This chain's CDR3 is CASSPTGGLNTEAFF. DNA for the CDR3: TGTGCCAGCTCACCAACAGGGGGCTTGAACACTGAAGCTTTCTTT. The full variable domain, in which reference TRBV18 and TRBJ1-1 provide the parts outside the CDR3, is NAGVMQNPRHLVRRRGQEARLRCSPMKGHSHVYWYRQLPEEGLKFMVYLQKENIIDESGMPKERFSAEFPKEGPSILRIQQVVRGDSAAYFCASSPTGGLNTEAFFGQGTRLTVV.

The chain employs TRBV27 and TRBJ1-1; no definite D call. Germline V lookup: CDR1 MNHEY, CDR2 SMNVEV (reference sequence). Trimming removed 0 bases from V and 4 bases from J, with 12 bases in between. This CDR3 is built from 15 residues. In DNA, the CDR3 is TGTGCCAGCAGTTTATCTAGGACTGGGTCCACTGAAGCTTTCTTT. This sequence encodes CASSLSRTGSTEAFF.

This sequence joins TRBV5-4 and TRBJ2-7; 7 positions agree with TRBD2. The CDR3 is 14 residues long. The germline gives CDR1 SGHNT, CDR2 YYREEE (reference sequence). The ends lost 4 bases at V and 3 bases at J; junction bases unmatched: 7. The CDR3 is CASSPGGRNYEQYF. CDR3 nucleotides: TGTGCCAGCAGCCCGGGGGGACGGAACTACGAGCAGTACTTC.

The rearrangement uses TRBV2 and TRBJ2-5; no reliable D call. The CDR3 is made up of 12 amino acids. CDR1 SNHLY and CDR2 FYNNEI come from the germline V gene. Trimming pared 2 bases from V and 5 bases from J, leaving 6 bases between. This chain's CDR3 is CASSEMRETQYF. CDR3 DNA sequence: TGTGCCAGCAGTGAAATGAGGGAGACCCAGTACTTC.

This clone was counted a single time. The rearrangement uses TRBV27 and TRBJ1-1; 10 positions agree with TRBD1. The CDR3 is 14 amino acids. Germline V gene lookup returns CDR1 MNHEY and CDR2 SMNVEV (reference sequence). V gave up 6 bases and J gave up 5 bases; unmatched junction bases: 6. CDR3 sequence (DNA): TGTGCCAGCAGACAGACAGGGGGCGGTACTGAAGCTTTCTTT. It is translated as CASRQTGGGTEAFF.

This clone was seen only once. V gene TRBV4-1 combines with J gene TRBJ2-6; a weak D match, TRBD1 (5 bases). Germline loops: CDR1 MGHRA, CDR2 YSYEKL. This CDR3 has 18 amino acids. The germline V and J ends were trimmed by 3 bases and 0 bases, with 15 bases remaining between them. The CDR3 protein is CASSHFPGSSSGANVLTF. DNA of the CDR3: TGCGCCAGCAGCCACTTTCCAGGGTCAAGCTCTGGGGCCAACGTCCTGACTTTC.

The chain joins TRBV6-5 to TRBJ1-2; no reliable D call. The germline V and J ends were trimmed by 5 bases and 3 bases, with 7 bases remaining between them. The germline V gene encodes CDR1 MNHEY and CDR2 SVGAGI. The CDR3 is 12 residues long. CDR3 sequence reads: CASSQDYYGYTF. The CDR3 DNA sequence: TGTGCCAGCAGTCAGGACTACTATGGCTACACCTTC.

The V call is TRBV4-1, the J call TRBJ2-1; 11 nucleotides line up with TRBD2. CDR3 length equals 16 residues. J was trimmed by 10 bases and V by 3 bases; bases with no gene match: 11. Germline CDR1 reads MGHRA; CDR2 reads YSYEKL. The CDR3 region is CASSHGIAGGRREQFF. In DNA form, the CDR3 reads TGCGCCAGCAGCCATGGTATAGCGGGGGGGCGGAGGGAGCAGTTCTTC.

J is TRBJ2-1 and V is TRBV15; 13 bases fit TRBD2. The CDR3 spans 15 residues. Germline values: CDR1 LNHNV, CDR2 YYDKDF (reference sequence). The ends lost 3 bases at V and 8 bases at J; junction bases unmatched: 4. The CDR3 DNA is TGTGCCACCAGCAGGACTAGCGGGAGGATCGATGAGCAGTTCTTC. As protein: CATSRTSGRIDEQFF. The whole variable domain, filled in from reference TRBV15 and TRBJ2-1, reads DAMVIQNPRYQVTQFGKPVTLSCSQTLNHNVMYWYQQKSSQAPKLLFHYYDKDFNNEADTPDNFQSRRPNTSFCFLDIRSPGLGDTAMYLCATSRTSGRIDEQFFGPGTRLTVL.

The chain recombines TRBV27 with TRBJ2-7; TRBD1 is a possible D gene (5 bases). Germline loops: CDR1 MNHEY, CDR2 SMNVEV (reference sequence). V gave up 2 bases and J gave up 3 bases, with 11 bases separating them. The length of the CDR3 is 14 residues. Here the CDR3 reads CASSLRGENYEQYF. CDR3 sequence (DNA): TGTGCCAGCAGTTTAAGGGGTGAGAACTACGAGCAGTACTTC.

The rearrangement uses TRBV6-4 and TRBJ2-5, with 9 bases matching TRBD1. Germline loops: CDR1 MRHNA, CDR2 SNTAGT. The V segment lost 3 bases and the J segment 7 bases; nucleotides outside the gene matches: 9. The CDR3 covers 15 residues. The CDR3, as DNA: TGTGCCAGCAGTGAAGATGGGACAGGGAGGGGGACCCAGTACTTC. It is translated as CASSEDGTGRGTQYF.

The genes are TRBV7-7 and TRBJ2-1; maybe TRBD1 (5 bases). The V gene's germline CDR1 is SSHAT and CDR2 FNYEAQ (reference sequence). Trimming left V 3 bases short and J 10 bases short, with 13 bases between. The length of the CDR3 is 13 residues. This CDR3 reads CASSFKVAGEQFF. Written as DNA, the CDR3 is TGTGCCAGCAGCTTCAAGGTCGCAGGGGAGCAGTTCTTC.

This chain links TRBV4-2 with TRBJ2-7; 11 bases align to TRBD1. CDR1 is LGHNA, CDR2 YNFKEQ, per germline. J gave up 5 bases and V 1 base, and 1 base lay outside the gene matches. The CDR3 consists of 14 residues. The CDR3 nucleotides are TGTGCCAGCAGCCAAGGGACAGGGGGCGACGAGCAGTACTTC. It codes for CASSQGTGGDEQYF.

The chain is built from TRBV20-1 and TRBJ2-3; 9 bases line up with TRBD2. The V segment lost 3 bases and the J segment 11 bases; nucleotides outside the gene matches: 3. The CDR3 consists of 11 residues. Germline CDR1 is DFQATT and CDR2 is SNEGSKA (reference sequence). The CDR3 nucleotides read TGCAGTGCTAGCGGCGGGGGGGTGCAGTATTTT. As protein: CSASGGGVQYF.